This T cell receptor beta chain is from a study of blood T cells in healthy people across ages. Primers used in a second PCR of about 7 to 11 cycles were a sample-barcoded 5' primer and a J-beta primer mix. MiXCR, applied by TCRdb to the 5' RACE reads, yields one record per CDR3 protein. In the table there are hundreds of thousands of distinct CDR3 sequences, about 53% of which are singletons. The CDR3 spans 15 residues. V lost 1 base, J lost 2 bases, and 9 bases lay in between. Germline CDR1 reads SGHDN; CDR2 reads FVKESK. The sequence was collected from a man older than 75 in good health. Sequencing input: blood. The chain combines TRBV14 with TRBJ2-1, with a tentative D call TRBD2 (6 bases). The CDR3 region is CASSQGRGAYNEQFF. DNA of the CDR3: TGTGCCAGCAGCCAAGGGCGGGGCGCCTACAATGAGCAGTTCTTC.